This is a list of T cell receptor beta chains from one sample in a study of blood T cell dynamics during melanoma immunotherapy. Profiling relied on immunoSEQ multiplex PCR, and the TCRdb table lists in-frame clones only, not all of them. This table holds 9,600 or so clones, around 86% found once. The specimen was blood, collected from a patient treated with checkpoint blockade. These receptors all stem from a human donor with melanoma. The CDR3 runs from the conserved cysteine through the conserved F or W. D genes are given only for firm matches. The size field is filled for only some rows; it gives once, few, many or a size class.

CDR3aa | CDR3nt | d_gene | abundance | j_gene | v_gene | len
CASSVGDSALYGYTF | TGTGCCAGCAGCGTGGGGGACTCAGCCCTATATGGCTACACCTTC | NA | few | TRBJ1-2 | TRBV9 | 15
CATSRDQQGHYGYTF | TGTGCCACCAGCAGAGATCAGCAGGGCCACTATGGCTACACCTTC | NA | NA | TRBJ1-2 | TRBV15 | 15
CASSLGRRGNTIYF | TGTGCCAGCAGCTTGGGACGGCGGGGAAACACCATATATTTT | NA | NA | TRBJ1-3 | TRBV7-8 | 14
CASSPGTGNYGYTF | TGCGCCAGCAGCCCTGGGACAGGCAACTATGGCTACACCTTC | TRBD1 | few | TRBJ1-2 | TRBV4-3 | 14
CASSPTSGGLNEQFF | TGCGCCAGCAGCCCGACTAGCGGGGGTCTCAATGAGCAGTTCTTC | TRBD2 | NA | TRBJ2-1 | TRBV4-1 | 15
CASSLGVQGDYGYTF | TGCGCCAGCAGCTTGGGGGTACAGGGGGACTATGGCTACACCTTC | TRBD1 | NA | TRBJ1-2 | TRBV5-1 | 15
CASHSSGNTIYF | TGTGCCAGCCACTCTTCAGGAAACACCATATATTTT | NA | NA | TRBJ1-3 | TRBV6-1 | 12
CAWSHREGYTF | TGTGCCTGGAGTCACAGAGAGGGCTACACCTTC | NA | NA | TRBJ1-2 | TRBV30 | 11
CATGQRLETQYF | TGTGCCACGGGTCAGCGGTTAGAGACCCAGTACTTC | NA | NA | TRBJ2-5 | TRBV15 | 12
CASRHNTNTEAFF | TGTGCCAGCAGGCACAACACGAACACTGAAGCTTTCTTT | NA | NA | TRBJ1-1 | TRBV6-4 | 13
CASSESTGLGTEAFF | TGTGCCAGCAGTGAGTCGACAGGGTTGGGCACTGAAGCTTTCTTT | TRBD1 | NA | TRBJ1-1 | TRBV25-1 | 15
CASSEQGTGGYEQYF | TGTGCCAGCAGTGAACAGGGGACAGGGGGGTACGAGCAGTACTTC | TRBD1 | NA | TRBJ2-7 | TRBV6-1 | 15
CASSELQGYTEAFF | TGTGCCAGCAGTGAACTACAGGGCTACACTGAAGCTTTCTTT | NA | NA | TRBJ1-1 | TRBV6-1 | 14
CASSYSGAATNEKLFF | TGTGCCAGCAGTTACTCTGGGGCCGCAACTAATGAAAAACTGTTTTTT | NA | once | TRBJ1-4 | TRBV6-6 | 16
CASTPLRADQPQHF | TGTGCCAGCACCCCCTTAAGGGCGGATCAGCCCCAGCATTTT | NA | NA | TRBJ1-5 | TRBV28 | 14
CASSPRTSGNEQFF | TGTGCCAGTAGTCCCCGGACTAGCGGAAATGAGCAGTTCTTC | TRBD2 | few | TRBJ2-1 | TRBV19 | 14
CASSSQVMNTEAFF | TGTGCCAGCAGCTCTCAGGTCATGAACACTGAAGCTTTCTTT | NA | few | TRBJ1-1 | TRBV5-4 | 14
CASSLGTSGTGELFF | TGTGCCAGCAGCTTAGGGACTAGCGGCACCGGGGAGCTGTTTTTT | TRBD2 | few | TRBJ2-2 | TRBV11-3 | 15